This paragraph reports one TCR beta chain. The data originate from a study of T cell changes during pregnancy in multiple sclerosis. The assay was immunoSEQ multiplex PCR, and TCRdb's table has in-frame clones only and misses some. The sample lists some 68,000 clones, about 90% occurring once. The CDR3 consists of 14 residues. Trimming cost V 6 bases and J 3 bases, with 12 bases left between them. The V gene's germline CDR1 is SGHDN and CDR2 FVKESK. The clonotype originates from a female donor in good health, enrolled as a control in a pregnancy study. Material: peripheral blood, obtained in the second trimester of pregnancy. The chain employs TRBV14 and TRBJ2-1; perhaps TRBD2 as D (6 bases). The CDR3 here is CASRGGDLYNEQFF. CDR3 coding DNA: TGTGCCAGCAGGGGGGGAGATCTCTACAATGAGCAGTTCTTC.